The present T cell receptor beta chain was sequenced within a study of blood T cell repertoires in COVID-19. The overall study: COVID-19 samples from acute and convalescent phases originated in the United States, Italy and Spain. PBMCs, B-cell-depleted T cells, or T cells provided the cDNA or gDNA that made up the material.

Original handling: Estimation of nucleated cell counts was performed using reference gene primer amplification. TCRdb keeps only in-frame clones here, not all; method: immunoSEQ multiplex PCR. V and J calls and clone size come straight from that table; D and trimming were deduced from the DNA. The table records roughly 70,000 clones, 90% to 95% of them present only once. The source is a human donor in a cohort sampled during active COVID-19. Sample: peripheral blood.

This CDR3 reads CASSSGPPRDSPLHF. In DNA, the CDR3 is TGTGCCAGCAGTTCCGGGCCCCCGAGGGATTCACCCCTCCACTTT. V is TRBV27 and J is TRBJ1-6; D call uncertain. The CDR3 contains 15 residues. V was cut by 4 bases and J by 8 bases, with 15 bases left in between. Germline V gene sequence: CDR1 MNHEY, CDR2 SMNVEV (reference sequence).